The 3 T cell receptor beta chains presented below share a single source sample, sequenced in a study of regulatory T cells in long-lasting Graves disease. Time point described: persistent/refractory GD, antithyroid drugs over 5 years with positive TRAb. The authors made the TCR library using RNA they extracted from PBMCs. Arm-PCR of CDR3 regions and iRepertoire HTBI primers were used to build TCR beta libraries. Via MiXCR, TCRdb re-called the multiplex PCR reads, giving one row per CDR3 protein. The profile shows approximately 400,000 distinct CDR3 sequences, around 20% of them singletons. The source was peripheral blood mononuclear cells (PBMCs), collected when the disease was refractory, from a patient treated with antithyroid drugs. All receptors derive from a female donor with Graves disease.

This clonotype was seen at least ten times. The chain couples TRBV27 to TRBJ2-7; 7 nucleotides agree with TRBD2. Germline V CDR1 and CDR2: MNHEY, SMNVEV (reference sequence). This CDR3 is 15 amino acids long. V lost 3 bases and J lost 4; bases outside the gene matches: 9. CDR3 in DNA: TGTGCCAGCAGTTTCCGAAGACTAGCAGTTTACGAGCAGTACTTC. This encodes CASSFRRLAVYEQYF.

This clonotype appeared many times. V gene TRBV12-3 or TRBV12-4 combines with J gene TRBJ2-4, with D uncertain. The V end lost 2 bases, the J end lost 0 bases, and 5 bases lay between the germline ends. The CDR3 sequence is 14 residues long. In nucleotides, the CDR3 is TGTGCCAGCAGTTTAAACATAGCCAAAAACATTCAGTACTTC. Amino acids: CASSLNIAKNIQYF.

The CDR3 DNA reads as TGTGCCAGCAGCCCCCGGGAGGGTTTAGGCGGGGAGCTGTTTTTT. It encodes CASSPREGLGGELFF. The J gene is TRBJ2-2, the V gene TRBV7-2, with 8 positions matching TRBD2. Germline V CDR1 and CDR2: SGHTA, FQGNSA. This CDR3 region has 15 residues. The V gene end was trimmed by 5 bases and the J gene end by 7 bases; junction bases not matched to a gene: 9.